The present TCR beta chain was sequenced within a study of human T cells and chemical hapten exposure. Whole-study results and caveats: Having alopecia, the donors may differ immunologically from healthy people. Following DPC sensitization, TCRs present above 1 in 1000 frequency showed no change.

This clonotype was counted a few times. The antigen is not known. Individual cDNA molecules (in the library) carried attached unique molecular identifiers. TCRdb used MiXCR to reprocess the RACE reads, holding one entry per CDR3 protein. The data contain roughly 380,000 distinct CDR3 sequences, 4.5% to 5.5% of them singletons. CDR1 and CDR2 from the germline V gene are KGHDR and SFDVKD. V dropped 3 bases and J dropped 0 bases, with 18 bases sitting between them. The CDR3 covers 18 residues. The sample's time point: pre-sensitization, week 0. Treatment defined: therapeutic diphenylcyclopropenone sensitization with weekly scalp DPC. Blood collection happened ahead of applying each patch test.

Sequenced here: whole blood, sampled in connection with sensitization to the hapten diphenylcyclopropenone (DPC). This sequence originates from a woman aged 45-65 years with alopecia areata. Some clones in this sample may be carry-over from other donors' samples. This rearrangement joins TRBV24-1 to TRBJ2-3; D is ambiguous. DNA of the CDR3: TGTGCCACCAGTGATCCGAAGACGCGGTTGACTAGCACAGATACGCAGTATTTT. Its protein is CATSDPKTRLTSTDTQYF.